This T cell receptor beta chain was recorded in a study of T cell clonality in common variable immunodeficiency. Study-wide points: Fewer deletions and N-nucleotide insertions were reportedly seen in common variable immunodeficiency TCR beta sequences.

Considering frequency, this clone is medium-sized. The antigen is undetermined. The sequenced fragment ends 3 residues before the CDR3 boundary, so the rest is inferred from the germline J gene. Trimming at V came to 7 bases and at J to 3 bases, leaving 4 bases not matched to a gene. The CDR3 contains 13 residues. Sequencing input was equivalent genomic DNA from CVID and controls. Profiled with immunoSEQ multiplex PCR; TCRdb holds only in-frame clones, not every one. The sample's table shows fewer than 10,000 clones. The specimen sequenced was peripheral blood mononuclear cells. This sequence joins TRBV12-3 or TRBV12-4 and TRBJ1-2, with TRBD1 matching over 8 bases. This TCR was sampled from a human donor with common variable immunodeficiency. Here the CDR3 reads CASTQDRDYGYTF. The covered CDR3 bases are TGTGCCAGCACCCAGGACAGGGACTATGGC.